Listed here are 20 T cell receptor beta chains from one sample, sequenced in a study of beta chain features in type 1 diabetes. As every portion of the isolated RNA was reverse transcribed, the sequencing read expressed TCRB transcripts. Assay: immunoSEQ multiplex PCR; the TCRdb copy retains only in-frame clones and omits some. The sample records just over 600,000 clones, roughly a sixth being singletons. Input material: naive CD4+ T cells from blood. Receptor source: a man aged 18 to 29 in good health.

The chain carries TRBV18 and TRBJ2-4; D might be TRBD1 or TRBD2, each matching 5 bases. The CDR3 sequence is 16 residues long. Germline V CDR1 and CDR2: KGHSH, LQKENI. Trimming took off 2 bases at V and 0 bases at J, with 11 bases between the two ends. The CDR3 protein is CASSPERGLAKNIQYF. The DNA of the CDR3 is TGTGCCAGCTCACCAGAGAGGGGCCTAGCCAAAAACATTCAGTACTTC. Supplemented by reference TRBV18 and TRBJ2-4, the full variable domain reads NAGVMQNPRHLVRRRGQEARLRCSPMKGHSHVYWYRQLPEEGLKFMVYLQKENIIDESGMPKERFSAEFPKEGPSILRIQQVVRGDSAAYFCASSPERGLAKNIQYFGAGTRLSVL.

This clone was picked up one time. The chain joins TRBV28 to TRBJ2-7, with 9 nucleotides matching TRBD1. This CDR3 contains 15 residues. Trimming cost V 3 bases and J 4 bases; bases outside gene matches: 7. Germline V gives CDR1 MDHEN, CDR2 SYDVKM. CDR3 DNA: TGTGCCAGCAGTTTGACGGGACAGGGTGCGTACGAGCAGTACTTC. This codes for CASSLTGQGAYEQYF.

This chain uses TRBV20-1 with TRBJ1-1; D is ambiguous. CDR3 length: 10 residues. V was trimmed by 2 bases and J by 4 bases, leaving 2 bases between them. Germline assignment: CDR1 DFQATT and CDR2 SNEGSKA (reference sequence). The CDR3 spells CSARPTEAFF. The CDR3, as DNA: TGCAGTGCTAGACCCACTGAAGCTTTCTTT.

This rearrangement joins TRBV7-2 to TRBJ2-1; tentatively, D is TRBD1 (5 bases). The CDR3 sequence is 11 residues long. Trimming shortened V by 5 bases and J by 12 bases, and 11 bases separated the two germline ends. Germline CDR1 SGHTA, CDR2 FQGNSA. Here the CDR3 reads CASSPDRRQFF. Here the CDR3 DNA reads TGTGCCAGCAGCCCAGACAGACGGCAGTTCTTC.

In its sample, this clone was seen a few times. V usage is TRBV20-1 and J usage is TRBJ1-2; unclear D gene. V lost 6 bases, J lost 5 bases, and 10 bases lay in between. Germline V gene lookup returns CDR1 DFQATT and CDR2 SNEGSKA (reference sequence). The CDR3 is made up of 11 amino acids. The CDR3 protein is CSANGRYGYTF. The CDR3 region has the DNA TGCAGTGCAAACGGTAGATATGGCTACACCTTC.

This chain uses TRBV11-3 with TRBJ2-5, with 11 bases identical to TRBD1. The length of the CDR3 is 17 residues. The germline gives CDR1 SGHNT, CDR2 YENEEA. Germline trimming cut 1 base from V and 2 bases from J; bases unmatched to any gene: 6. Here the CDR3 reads CASSLGSGTGGQETQYF. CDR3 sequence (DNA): TGTGCCAGCAGCTTAGGTTCCGGGACAGGGGGTCAAGAGACCCAGTACTTC.

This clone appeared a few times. CDR3 sequence: CASSRLLGENIQYF. The CDR3 region has the DNA TGCGCCAGCAGCCGCCTCTTAGGGGAAAACATTCAGTACTTC. V and J are TRBV4-3 and TRBJ2-4; D might be TRBD1 (5 bases). Germline values: CDR1 LGHNA, CDR2 YSLEER. The germline V and J ends were trimmed by 4 bases and 5 bases, with 12 bases remaining between them. The CDR3 loop spans 14 amino acids.

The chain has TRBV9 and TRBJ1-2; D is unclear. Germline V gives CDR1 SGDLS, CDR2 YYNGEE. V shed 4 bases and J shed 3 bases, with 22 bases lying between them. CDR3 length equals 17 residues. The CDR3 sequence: CASSSKQDSTLDYGYTF. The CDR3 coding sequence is TGTGCCAGCAGCTCGAAGCAGGACTCGACACTCGACTATGGCTACACCTTC.

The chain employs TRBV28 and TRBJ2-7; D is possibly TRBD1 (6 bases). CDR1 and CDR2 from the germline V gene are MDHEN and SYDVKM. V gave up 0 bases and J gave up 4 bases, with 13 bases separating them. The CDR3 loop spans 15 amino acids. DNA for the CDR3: TGTGCCAGCAGTTTATGGCAGGGGACAAATTACGAGCAGTACTTC. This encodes CASSLWQGTNYEQYF.

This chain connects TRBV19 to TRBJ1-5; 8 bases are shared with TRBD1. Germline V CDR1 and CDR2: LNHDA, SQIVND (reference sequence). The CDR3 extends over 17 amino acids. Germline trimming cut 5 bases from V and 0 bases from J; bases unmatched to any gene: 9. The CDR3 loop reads CASSQRDRPDSNQPQHF. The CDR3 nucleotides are TGTGCCAGTAGTCAACGGGACAGGCCCGATAGCAATCAGCCCCAGCATTTT.

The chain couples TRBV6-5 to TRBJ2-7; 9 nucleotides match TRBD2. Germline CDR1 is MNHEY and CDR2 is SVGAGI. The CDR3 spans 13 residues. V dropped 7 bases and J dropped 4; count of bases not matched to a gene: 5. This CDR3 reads CASTAGGPYEQYF. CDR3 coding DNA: TGTGCCAGCACGGCGGGAGGGCCGTACGAGCAGTACTTC.

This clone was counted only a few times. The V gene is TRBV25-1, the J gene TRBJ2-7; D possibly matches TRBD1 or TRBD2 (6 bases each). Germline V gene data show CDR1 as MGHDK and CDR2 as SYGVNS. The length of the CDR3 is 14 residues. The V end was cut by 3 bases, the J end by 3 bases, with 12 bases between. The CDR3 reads CASSDRGLGYEQYF. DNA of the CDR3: TGTGCCAGCAGTGACCGGGGGCTGGGCTACGAGCAGTACTTC.

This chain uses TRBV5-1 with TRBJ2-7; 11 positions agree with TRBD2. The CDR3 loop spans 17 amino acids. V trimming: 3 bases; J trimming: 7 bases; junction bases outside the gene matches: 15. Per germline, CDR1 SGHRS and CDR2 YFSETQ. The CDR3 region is CASSSPPSGGPPWEQYF. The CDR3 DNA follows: TGCGCCAGCAGCTCCCCCCCTAGCGGGGGGCCCCCTTGGGAGCAGTACTTC.

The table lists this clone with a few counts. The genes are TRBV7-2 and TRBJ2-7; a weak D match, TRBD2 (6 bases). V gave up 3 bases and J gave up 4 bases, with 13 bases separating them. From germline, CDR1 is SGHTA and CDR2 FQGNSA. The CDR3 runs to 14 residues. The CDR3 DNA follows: TGTGCCAGCAGCTTCGGAGGGGTCCGATACGAGCAGTACTTC. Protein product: CASSFGGVRYEQYF.

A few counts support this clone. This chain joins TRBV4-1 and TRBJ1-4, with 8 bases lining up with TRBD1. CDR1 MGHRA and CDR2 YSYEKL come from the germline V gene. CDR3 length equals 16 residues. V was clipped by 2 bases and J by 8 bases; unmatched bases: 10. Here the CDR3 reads CASSQQGTGFKEKLFF. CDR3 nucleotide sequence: TGCGCCAGCAGCCAACAAGGGACAGGCTTCAAGGAAAAACTGTTTTTT.

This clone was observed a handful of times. The CDR3 nucleotides read TGTGCCAACCAGGGAATCACTGAAGCTTTCTTT. This translates into CANQGITEAFF. The chain carries TRBV5-4 and TRBJ1-1, with D perhaps matching TRBD1 (5 bases). With 9 bases removed from V and 4 bases from J, the gap between germline ends came to 10 bases. This CDR3 region has 11 residues. Germline V CDR1 and CDR2: SGHNT, YYREEE (reference sequence).

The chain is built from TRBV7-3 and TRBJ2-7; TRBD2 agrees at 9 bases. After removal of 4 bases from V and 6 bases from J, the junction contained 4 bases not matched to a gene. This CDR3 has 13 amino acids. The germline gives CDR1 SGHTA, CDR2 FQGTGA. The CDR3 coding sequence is TGTGCCAGCAGCTCGGGTAGCGGGGGCGAGCAGTACTTC. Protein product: CASSSGSGGEQYF.

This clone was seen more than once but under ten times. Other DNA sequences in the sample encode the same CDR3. The CDR3 region is CASSVGGTTDTQYF. The DNA for the CDR3 is TGTGCCAGCAGCGTAGGCGGGACCACAGATACGCAGTATTTT. V is TRBV9 and J is TRBJ2-3, with D possibly being TRBD2 (6 bases). Germline V gene data show CDR1 as SGDLS and CDR2 as YYNGEE. With 0 bases removed from V and 2 bases from J, the gap between germline ends came to 7 bases. The CDR3 covers 14 residues.

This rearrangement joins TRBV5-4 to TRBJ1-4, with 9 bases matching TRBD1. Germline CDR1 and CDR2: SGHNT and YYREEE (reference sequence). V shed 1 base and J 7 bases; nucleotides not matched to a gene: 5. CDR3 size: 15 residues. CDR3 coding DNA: TGTGCCAGCAGCTTGCGGACAGGGGCGGGTGAAAAACTGTTTTTT. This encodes CASSLRTGAGEKLFF.

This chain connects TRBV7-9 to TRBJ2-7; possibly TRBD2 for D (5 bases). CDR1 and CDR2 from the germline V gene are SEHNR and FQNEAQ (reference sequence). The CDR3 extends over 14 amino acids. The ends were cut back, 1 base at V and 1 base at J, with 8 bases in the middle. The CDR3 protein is CASSLDRESYEQYF. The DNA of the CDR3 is TGTGCCAGCAGCTTAGATCGGGAATCCTACGAGCAGTACTTC.